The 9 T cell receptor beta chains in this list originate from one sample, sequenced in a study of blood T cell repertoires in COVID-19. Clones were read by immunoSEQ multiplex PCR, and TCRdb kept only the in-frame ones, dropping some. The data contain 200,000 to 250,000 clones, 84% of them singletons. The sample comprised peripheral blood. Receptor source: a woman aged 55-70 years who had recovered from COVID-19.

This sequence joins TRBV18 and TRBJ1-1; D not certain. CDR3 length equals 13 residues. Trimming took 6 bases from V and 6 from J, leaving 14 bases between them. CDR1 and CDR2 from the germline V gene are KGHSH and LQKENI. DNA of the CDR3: TGTGCCAGCTCTAGGATTTCAGGCGCTGAAGCTTTCTTT. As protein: CASSRISGAEAFF. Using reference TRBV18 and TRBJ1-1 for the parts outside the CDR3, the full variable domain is NAGVMQNPRHLVRRRGQEARLRCSPMKGHSHVYWYRQLPEEGLKFMVYLQKENIIDESGMPKERFSAEFPKEGPSILRIQQVVRGDSAAYFCASSRISGAEAFFGQGTRLTVV.

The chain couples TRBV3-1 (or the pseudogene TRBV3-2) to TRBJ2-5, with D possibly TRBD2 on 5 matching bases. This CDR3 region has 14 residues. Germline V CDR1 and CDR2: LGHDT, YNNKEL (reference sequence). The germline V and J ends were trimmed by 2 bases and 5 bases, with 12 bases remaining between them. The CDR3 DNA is TGTGCCAGCAGCCAAAAACTAGTAAGGGAGACCCAGTACTTC. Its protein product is CASSQKLVRETQYF.

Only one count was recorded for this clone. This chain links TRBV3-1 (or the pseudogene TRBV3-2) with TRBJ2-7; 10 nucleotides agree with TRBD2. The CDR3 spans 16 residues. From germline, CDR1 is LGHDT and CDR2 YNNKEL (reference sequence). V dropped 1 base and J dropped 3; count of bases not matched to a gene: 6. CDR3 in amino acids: CASSQGLAGAGYEQYF. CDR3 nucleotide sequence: TGTGCCAGCAGCCAAGGCCTAGCGGGGGCAGGCTACGAGCAGTACTTC.

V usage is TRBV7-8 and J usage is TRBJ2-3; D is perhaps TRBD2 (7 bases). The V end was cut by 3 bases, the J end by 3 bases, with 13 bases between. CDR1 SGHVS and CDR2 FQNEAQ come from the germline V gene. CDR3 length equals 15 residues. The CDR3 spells CASSFEGGSTDTQYF. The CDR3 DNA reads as TGTGCCAGCAGCTTTGAGGGGGGGTCGACAGATACGCAGTATTTT. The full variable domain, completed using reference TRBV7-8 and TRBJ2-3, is GAGVSQSPRYKVAKRGQDVALRCDPISGHVSLFWYQQALGQGPEFLTYFQNEAQLDKSGLPSDRFFAERPEGSVSTLKIQRTQQEDSAVYLCASSFEGGSTDTQYFGPGTRLTVL.

Written as DNA, the CDR3 is TGCAGCTCTGTCGGTAGGACTAGCGGGGGCAACTCCTACAATGAGCAGTTCTTC. This codes for CSSVGRTSGGNSYNEQFF. V is TRBV29-1 and J is TRBJ2-1, with 13 positions matching TRBD2. This CDR3 region has 18 residues. Looked up from germline, CDR1 is SQVTM and CDR2 is ANQGSEA. The trim removed 8 bases at V and 0 bases at J, leaving 13 bases unmatched.

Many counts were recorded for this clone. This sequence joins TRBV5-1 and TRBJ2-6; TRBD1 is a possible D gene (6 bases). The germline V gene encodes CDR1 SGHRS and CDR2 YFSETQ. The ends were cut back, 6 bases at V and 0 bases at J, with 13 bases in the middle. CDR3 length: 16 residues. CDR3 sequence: CASKAGALSGANVLTF. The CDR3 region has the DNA TGCGCCAGCAAGGCAGGGGCCCTCTCTGGGGCCAACGTCCTGACTTTC.

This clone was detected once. CDR3 sequence: CASGLRGRTDTQYF. CDR3 DNA: TGTGCCAGCGGTTTACGGGGGAGAACAGATACGCAGTATTTT. The chain is built from TRBV2 and TRBJ2-3, with a weak D call TRBD2 (6 bases). Germline V gene lookup returns CDR1 SNHLY and CDR2 FYNNEI. The V end was cut by 8 bases, the J end by 3 bases, with 15 bases between. The CDR3 loop spans 14 amino acids.

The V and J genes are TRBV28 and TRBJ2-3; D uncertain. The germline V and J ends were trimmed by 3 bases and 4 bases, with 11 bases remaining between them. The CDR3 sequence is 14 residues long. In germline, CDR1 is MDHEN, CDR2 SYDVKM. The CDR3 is CASSFWQSADTQYF. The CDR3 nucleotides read TGTGCCAGCAGTTTTTGGCAGTCTGCAGATACGCAGTATTTT.

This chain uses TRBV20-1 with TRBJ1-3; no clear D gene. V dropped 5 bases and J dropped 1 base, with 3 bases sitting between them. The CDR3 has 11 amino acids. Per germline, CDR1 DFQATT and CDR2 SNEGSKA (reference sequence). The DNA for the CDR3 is TGCAGTGCTCGTTCTGGAAACACCATATATTTT. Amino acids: CSARSGNTIYF.